The 4 T cell receptor beta chains below were found in one sample sequenced in a study of cytomegalovirus exposure and HLA in healthy donors. The table came from immunoSEQ multiplex PCR; TCRdb's copy has only in-frame clones and leaves some out. There are roughly 76,000 clones in the sample; about 93% occur only once, and around 1.5% lies in the top ten. The material sequenced was PBMCs. These TCRs come from a man between 18 and 35 years old in good health and CMV-seropositive.

The V and J genes are TRBV2 and TRBJ2-3, with D possibly matching TRBD2 (6 bases). The CDR3 spans 12 residues. Germline values: CDR1 SNHLY, CDR2 FYNNEI. V dropped 8 bases and J dropped 2 bases, with 8 bases sitting between them. The CDR3 protein is CASGTLTDTQYF. In nucleotides, the CDR3 is TGTGCCAGCGGGACTCTCACAGATACGCAGTATTTT.

This clone was detected once. The chain is built from TRBV5-4 and TRBJ2-1; 7 positions agree with TRBD2. The CDR3 runs to 14 residues. Germline-derived CDR1 and CDR2 are SGHNT and YYREEE (reference sequence). V trimming: 2 bases; J trimming: 8 bases; junction bases outside the gene matches: 7. The CDR3: CASSLLSGRDEQFF. CDR3 bases: TGTGCCAGCAGCTTACTTTCAGGGAGGGATGAGCAGTTCTTC. Using reference TRBV5-4 and TRBJ2-1 for the parts outside the CDR3, the full variable domain is ETGVTQSPTHLIKTRGQQVTLRCSSQSGHNTVSWYQQALGQGPQFIFQYYREEENGRGNFPPRFSGLQFPNYSSELNVNALELDDSALYLCASSLLSGRDEQFFGPGTRLTVL.

This rearrangement joins TRBV28 to TRBJ2-5, with a tentative D call TRBD2 (5 bases). In germline, CDR1 is MDHEN, CDR2 SYDVKM. The germline V and J ends were trimmed by 2 bases and 2 bases, with 9 bases remaining between them. The CDR3 has 14 residues. CDR3 loop: CASSLNRGQETQYF. CDR3 DNA sequence: TGTGCCAGCAGTTTAAACCGAGGGCAAGAGACCCAGTACTTC. The variable domain in full, completed from reference TRBV28 and TRBJ2-5, reads DVKVTQSSRYLVKRTGEKVFLECVQDMDHENMFWYRQDPGLGLRLIYFSYDVKMKEKGDIPEGYSVSREKKERFSLILESASTNQTSMYLCASSLNRGQETQYFGPGTRLLVL.

This chain joins TRBV27 and TRBJ1-1; 10 bases are shared with TRBD1. The CDR3 is 14 amino acids. The J segment lost 4 bases and the V segment lost 8 bases, leaving 7 bases of the junction unmatched. Germline V CDR1 and CDR2: MNHEY, SMNVEV (reference sequence). CDR3 residues: CASGRQGASTEAFF. In DNA, the CDR3 is TGTGCCAGCGGCCGACAGGGGGCGAGCACTGAAGCTTTCTTT.